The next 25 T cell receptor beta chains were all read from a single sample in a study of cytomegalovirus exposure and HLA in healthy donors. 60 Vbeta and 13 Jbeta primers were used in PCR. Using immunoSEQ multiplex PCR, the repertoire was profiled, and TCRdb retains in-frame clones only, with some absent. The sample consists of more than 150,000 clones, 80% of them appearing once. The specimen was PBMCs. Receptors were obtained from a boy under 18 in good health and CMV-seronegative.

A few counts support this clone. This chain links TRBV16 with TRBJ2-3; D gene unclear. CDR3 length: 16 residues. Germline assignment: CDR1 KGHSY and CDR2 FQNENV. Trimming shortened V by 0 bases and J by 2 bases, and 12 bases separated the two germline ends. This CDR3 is CASSQSTSSYTDTQYF. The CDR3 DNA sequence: TGTGCCAGCAGCCAATCGACTTCCTCTTACACAGATACGCAGTATTTT.

The CDR3 DNA reads TGTGCCAGCAGCATCGGAGGGAGCGGGAGGTATCCTAGCACAGATACGCAGTATTTT. Its protein is CASSIGGSGRYPSTDTQYF. The rearrangement joins TRBV28 to TRBJ2-3; the match to TRBD2 covers 9 bases. V dropped 6 bases and J dropped 0; count of bases not matched to a gene: 16. Germline CDR1 MDHEN, CDR2 SYDVKM. The CDR3 length is 19 residues.

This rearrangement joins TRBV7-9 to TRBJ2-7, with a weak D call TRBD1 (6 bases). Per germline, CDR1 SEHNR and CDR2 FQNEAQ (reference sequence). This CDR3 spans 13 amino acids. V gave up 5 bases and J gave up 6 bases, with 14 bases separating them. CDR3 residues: CASSPPGTFEQYF. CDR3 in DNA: TGTGCCAGCAGCCCTCCCGGGACATTCGAGCAGTACTTC.

The CDR3 reads CSVRFQYMNTEAFF. As DNA, the CDR3 is TGCAGCGTTCGTTTCCAGTACATGAACACTGAAGCTTTCTTT. This sequence joins TRBV29-1 and TRBJ1-1; D gene unclear. CDR3 length equals 14 residues. The V end was cut by 5 bases, the J end by 0 bases, with 13 bases between. Germline loops: CDR1 SQVTM, CDR2 ANQGSEA.

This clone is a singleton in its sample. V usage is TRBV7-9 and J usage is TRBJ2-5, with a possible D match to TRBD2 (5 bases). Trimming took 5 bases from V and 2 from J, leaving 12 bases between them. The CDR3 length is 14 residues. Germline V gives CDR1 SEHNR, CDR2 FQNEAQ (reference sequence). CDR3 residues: CASSIRLKQETQYF. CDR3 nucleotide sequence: TGTGCCAGCAGCATCAGACTAAAACAAGAGACCCAGTACTTC.

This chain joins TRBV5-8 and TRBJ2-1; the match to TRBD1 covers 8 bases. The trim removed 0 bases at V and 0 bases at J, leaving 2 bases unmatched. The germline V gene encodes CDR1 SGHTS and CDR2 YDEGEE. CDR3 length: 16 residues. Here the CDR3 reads CASSLGTGSSYNEQFF. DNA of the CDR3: TGTGCCAGCAGCTTGGGGACAGGGAGCTCCTACAATGAGCAGTTCTTC. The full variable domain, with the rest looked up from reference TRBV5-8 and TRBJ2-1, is EAGVTQSPTHLIKTRGQQATLRCSPISGHTSVYWYQQALGLGLQFLLWYDEGEERNRGNFPPRFSGRQFPNYSSELNVNALELEDSALYLCASSLGTGSSYNEQFFGPGTRLTVL.

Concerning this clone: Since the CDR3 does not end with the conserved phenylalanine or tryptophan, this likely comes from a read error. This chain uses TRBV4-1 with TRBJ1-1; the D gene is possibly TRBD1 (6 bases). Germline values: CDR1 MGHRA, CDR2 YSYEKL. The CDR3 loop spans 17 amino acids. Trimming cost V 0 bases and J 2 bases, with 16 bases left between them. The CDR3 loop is CASSQEGGGRVNTEAFL. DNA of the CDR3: TGCGCCAGCAGCCAAGAAGGGGGGGGACGGGTCAACACTGAAGCTTTCCTT.

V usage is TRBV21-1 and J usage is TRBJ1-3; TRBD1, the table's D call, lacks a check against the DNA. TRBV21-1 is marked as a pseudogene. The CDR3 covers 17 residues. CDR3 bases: TGTGCCAGCAGCAAAAAGGGGCCTGAAGGGCCTGGAAACACCATATATTTT. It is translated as CASSKKGPEGPGNTIYF.

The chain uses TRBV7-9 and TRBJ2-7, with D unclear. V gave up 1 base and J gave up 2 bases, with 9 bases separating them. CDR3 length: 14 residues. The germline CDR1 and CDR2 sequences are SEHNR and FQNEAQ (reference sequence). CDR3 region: CASSLGRSTYEQYF. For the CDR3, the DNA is TGTGCCAGCAGCTTAGGCAGGTCGACCTACGAGCAGTACTTC.

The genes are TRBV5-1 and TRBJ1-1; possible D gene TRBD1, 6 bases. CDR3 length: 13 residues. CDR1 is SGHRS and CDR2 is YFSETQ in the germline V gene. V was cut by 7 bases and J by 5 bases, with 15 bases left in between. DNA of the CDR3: TGCGCCAGCCGAATGGAGGGGGGGACTGAAGCTTTCTTT. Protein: CASRMEGGTEAFF. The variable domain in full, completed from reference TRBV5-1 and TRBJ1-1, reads KAGVTQTPRYLIKTRGQQVTLSCSPISGHRSVSWYQQTPGQGLQFLFEYFSETQRNKGNFPGRFSGRQFSNSRSEMNVSTLELGDSALYLCASRMEGGTEAFFGQGTRLTVV.

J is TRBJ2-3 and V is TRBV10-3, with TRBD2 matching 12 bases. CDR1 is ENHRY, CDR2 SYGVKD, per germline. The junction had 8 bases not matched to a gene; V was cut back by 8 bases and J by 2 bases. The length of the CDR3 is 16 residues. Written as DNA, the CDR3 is TGTGCCATCGGGCGGCTAGCGGGAGGGATCACAGATACGCAGTATTTT. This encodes CAIGRLAGGITDTQYF.

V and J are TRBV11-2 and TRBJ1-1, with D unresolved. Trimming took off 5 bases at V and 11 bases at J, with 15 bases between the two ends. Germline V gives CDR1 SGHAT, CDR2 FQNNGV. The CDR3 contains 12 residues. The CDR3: CASSGVYSEAFF. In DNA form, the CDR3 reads TGTGCCAGCAGCGGAGTATATAGTGAGGCTTTCTTT.

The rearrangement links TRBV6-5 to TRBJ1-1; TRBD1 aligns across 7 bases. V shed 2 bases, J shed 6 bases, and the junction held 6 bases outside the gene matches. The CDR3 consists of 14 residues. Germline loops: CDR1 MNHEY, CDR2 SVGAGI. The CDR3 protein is CASSYRIDRAEAFF. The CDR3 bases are TGTGCCAGCAGTTACCGTATCGACAGGGCTGAAGCTTTCTTT.

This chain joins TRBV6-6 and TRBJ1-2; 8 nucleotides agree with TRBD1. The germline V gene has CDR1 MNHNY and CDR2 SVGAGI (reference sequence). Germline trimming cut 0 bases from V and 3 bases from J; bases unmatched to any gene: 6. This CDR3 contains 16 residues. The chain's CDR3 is CASSYSRTGFYYGYTF. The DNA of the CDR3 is TGTGCCAGCAGTTACTCCCGGACAGGGTTTTACTATGGCTACACCTTC.

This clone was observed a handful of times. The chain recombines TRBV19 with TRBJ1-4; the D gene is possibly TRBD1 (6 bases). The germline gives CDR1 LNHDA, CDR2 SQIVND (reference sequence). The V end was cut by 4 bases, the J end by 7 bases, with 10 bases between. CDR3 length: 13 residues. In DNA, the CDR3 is TGTGCCAGTAGTAGGGGGCGCGGTGAAAAACTGTTTTTT. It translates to CASSRGRGEKLFF.

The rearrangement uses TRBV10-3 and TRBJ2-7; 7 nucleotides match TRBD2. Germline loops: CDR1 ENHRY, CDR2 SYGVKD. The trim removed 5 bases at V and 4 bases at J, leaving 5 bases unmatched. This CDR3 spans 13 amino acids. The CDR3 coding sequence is TGTGCCATCAGTTTCCCCGGGGGGTACGAGCAGTACTTC. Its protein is CAISFPGGYEQYF.

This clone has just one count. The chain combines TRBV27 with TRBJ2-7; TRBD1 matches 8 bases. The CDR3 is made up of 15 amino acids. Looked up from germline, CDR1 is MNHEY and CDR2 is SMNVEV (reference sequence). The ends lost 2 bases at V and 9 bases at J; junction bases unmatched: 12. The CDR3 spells CASSLSAGGSYGQYF. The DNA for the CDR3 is TGTGCCAGCAGTTTAAGTGCAGGGGGCTCCTATGGGCAGTACTTC.

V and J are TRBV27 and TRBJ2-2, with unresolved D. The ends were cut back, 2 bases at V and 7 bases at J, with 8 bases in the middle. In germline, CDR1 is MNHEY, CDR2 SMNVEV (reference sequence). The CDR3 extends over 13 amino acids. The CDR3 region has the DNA TGTGCCAGCAGTTTACGAGGCGGCGGGGAGCTGTTTTTT. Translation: CASSLRGGGELFF.

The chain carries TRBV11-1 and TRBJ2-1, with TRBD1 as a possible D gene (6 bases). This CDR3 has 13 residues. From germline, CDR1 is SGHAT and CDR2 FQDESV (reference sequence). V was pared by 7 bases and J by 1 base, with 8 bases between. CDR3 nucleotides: TGTGCCAGCAACAGGGTGTCCTACAATGAGCAGTTCTTC. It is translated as CASNRVSYNEQFF.

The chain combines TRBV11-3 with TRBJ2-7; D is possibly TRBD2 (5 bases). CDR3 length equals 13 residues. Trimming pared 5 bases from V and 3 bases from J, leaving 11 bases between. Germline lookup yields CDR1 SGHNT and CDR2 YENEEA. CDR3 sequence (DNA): TGTGCCAGCAGCATGGAGGAGGACTACGAGCAGTACTTC. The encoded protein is CASSMEEDYEQYF.

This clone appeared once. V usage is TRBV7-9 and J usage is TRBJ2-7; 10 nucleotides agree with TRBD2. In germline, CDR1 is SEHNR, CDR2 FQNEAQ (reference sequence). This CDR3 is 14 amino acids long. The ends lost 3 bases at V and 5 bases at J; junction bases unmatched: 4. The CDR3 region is CASSFRAGGNEQYF. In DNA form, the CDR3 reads TGTGCCAGCAGCTTCCGAGCGGGAGGGAACGAGCAGTACTTC.

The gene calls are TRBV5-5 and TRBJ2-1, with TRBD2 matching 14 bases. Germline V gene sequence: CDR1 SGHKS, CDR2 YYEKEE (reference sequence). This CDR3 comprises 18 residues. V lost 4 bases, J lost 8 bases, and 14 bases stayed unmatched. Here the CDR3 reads CASSAVPGLAGDSDEQFF. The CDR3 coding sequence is TGTGCCAGCAGCGCGGTTCCGGGACTAGCGGGGGATAGCGATGAGCAGTTCTTC.

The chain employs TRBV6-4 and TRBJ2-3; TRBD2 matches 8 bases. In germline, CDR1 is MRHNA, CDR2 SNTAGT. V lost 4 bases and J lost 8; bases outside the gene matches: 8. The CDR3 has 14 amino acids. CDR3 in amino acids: CASSVTGGPGTQYF. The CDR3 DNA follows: TGTGCCAGCAGTGTGACGGGAGGGCCAGGTACGCAGTATTTT.

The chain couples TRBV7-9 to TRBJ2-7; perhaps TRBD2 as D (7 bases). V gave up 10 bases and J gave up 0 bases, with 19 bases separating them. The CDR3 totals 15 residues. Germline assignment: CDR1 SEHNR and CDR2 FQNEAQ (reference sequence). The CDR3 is CATSRGGTFSYEQYF. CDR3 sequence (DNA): TGTGCCACCTCGAGGGGGGGGACGTTCTCCTACGAGCAGTACTTC.

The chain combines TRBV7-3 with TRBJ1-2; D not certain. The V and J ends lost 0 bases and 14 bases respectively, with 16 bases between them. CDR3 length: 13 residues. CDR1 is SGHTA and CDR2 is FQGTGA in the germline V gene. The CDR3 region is CASSLTYSGGKTF. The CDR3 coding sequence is TGTGCCAGCAGCTTAACCTATTCTGGCGGAAAGACCTTC.